This record concerns one T cell receptor (beta chain) sequence. A single count supports this clone. Its antigen is currently not known. Per-base quality was not reported, and no clone a single base away is much larger than it. This entry belongs to a study of PD-1 blockade in classical Hodgkin lymphoma (dated by TCRdb to 2018 to 2021). Broadly, across the study: Nivolumab dosing was 3 mg/kg intravenously every 2 weeks, continuing until either disease progression or unacceptable toxicity. To define a peripheral blood immune signature of response to PD-1 blockade in classical Hodgkin lymphoma, the study combined TCR beta sequencing with CyTOF. Results the study describes overall, beyond this receptor: The study covered only a single clinical trial cohort, and the causes of the repertoire differences, possibly disease activity or prior therapy, were still not defined. By C4D1, a significant rise was seen in CD4+ TCR diversity but not in CD8+ TCR diversity (p=0.0027 vs p=0.16), and the rise was most apparent among complete responders (p=0.02). Diversity was lower in patients who began nivolumab less than 1 year after ASCT, so these patients were left out of later analyses to avoid confounding by immune reconstitution. Baseline TCR diversity was reported to be lower in newly diagnosed patients than in healthy donors and to be lower still in relapsed/refractory patients. Trial patients with a complete response had baseline diversity similar to that of newly diagnosed patients, while partial responders and progressors had significantly lower diversity.

Genomic DNA was extracted with the Qiagen DNeasy kit from unsorted PBMCs and from negatively selected CD4+ and CD8+ fractions. TCR beta CDR3 regions were subjected to amplification by immunoSEQ multiplex PCR with primers that anneal to V and J segments. A synthetic immune receptor repertoire was used to minimize amplification bias, and any residual bias was removed computationally once sequencing was done. The study's own analysis went as follows. Repertoire diversity was quantified as the Shannon entropy index using custom Python scripts. Unsorted, CD4+ and CD8+ repertoires were analyzed separately, except in combined analyses where CD4+ and CD8+ sequences were merged in silico. A clone counted as expanded when the clone's frequency after treatment rose at least 2-fold relative to C1D1, and clones undetected at baseline were given a pseudocount of 0.5. Clones with 0 or 1 copy at C1D1 were defined as singleton clones, while clones with 2 or more copies were defined as non-singleton clones. Clones expanded in unsorted samples were annotated as CD4+, CD8+ or unknown by matching protein sequences in sorted samples from the same patient. Diversity changes from C1D1 to C4D1 were tested in paired samples using Wilcoxon tests. The table comes from immuneACCESS by way of TCRdb, which keeps in-frame sequences with V and J called. Part of the clones is missing from these tables; in studies checked, under half for an unresolved V gene and the rest for unknown reasons. That table supplies the V and J calls and clone size; D and trimming were determined from the DNA. The sample includes 25,000 to 30,000 clones, with around four fifths observed a single time. The ten largest clones capture about a fifth of the sample.

CDR1 SGHAT and CDR2 FQNNGV are derived from the germline V gene. The junction shows trimming of 5 bases on V and 4 bases on J, plus 8 bases between the germline ends. The CDR3 contains 13 residues, cysteine and phenylalanine counted. The entry retains the CDR3 DNA only, 39 bases that are in frame from base 1. The meaning of the sample's time point label: cycle 2 day 1 (C2D1) of nivolumab. All trial patients had relapsed after autologous stem cell transplantation, with cohorts A, B and C differing in prior brentuximab vedotin exposure. A total of more than 55 patients with relapsed/refractory classical Hodgkin lymphoma made up the trial cohort, and each patient's best overall response was complete response, partial response or progressive disease. Trial patients were treated with single-agent nivolumab in the multi-cohort phase II CheckMate 205 trial. An independent review committee assessed best overall response by applying the 2007 International Working Group response criteria. Trial PBMCs were collected just before the start of nivolumab (C1D1) and during therapy at cycle 2 day 1 and cycle 4 day 1. Peripheral blood was collected in 8 mL Vacutainer Cell Preparation Tubes, from which PBMCs were isolated by centrifugation and then cryopreserved.

This sample comprised peripheral blood mononuclear cells (PBMCs), obtained before the second cycle of nivolumab. The sequence was collected from a human donor with classical Hodgkin lymphoma. The V and J genes are TRBV11-2 and TRBJ2-2; no confident D gene assignment can be made. The CDR3 sequence is CASSRDPTGELFF. The nucleotide sequence reads as follows: TGTGCCAGCAGCCGTGACCCCACCGGGGAGCTGTTTTTT.